This entry describes one T cell receptor beta chain. Its antigen is as yet unknown. Measured with immunoSEQ multiplex PCR; TCRdb has only the in-frame clones, and not every one. The sample includes approximately 160,000 clones, 85% to 90% of them seen just once. Germline V gene data show CDR1 as SGHRS and CDR2 as YFSETQ. V dropped 0 bases and J dropped 5; count of bases not matched to a gene: 4. CDR3 length: 14 residues. This record comes from a study of cytomegalovirus exposure and HLA in healthy donors. About the research overall: The 120 or so validation repertoires matched the 500 to 750 first-cohort repertoires in platform, a later analysis reported. Points from the study as a whole: Reports indicated that the classifier achieved high specificity and sensitivity in diagnosing cytomegalovirus status. A few CMV-associated chains proved CMV antigen-specific in vitro.

The chain couples TRBV5-1 to TRBJ2-5; 7 nucleotides align to TRBD2. The clonotype comes from a young woman in good health and CMV-seropositive. Material: PBMCs. In DNA form, the CDR3 reads TGCGCCAGCAGCTTGGGAGCGGGACGGGAGACCCAGTACTTC. Translating gives CASSLGAGRETQYF.